This paragraph covers one T cell receptor (beta chain) sequence. Its target is unknown. PCR involved 60 Vbeta and 13 Jbeta primers. The protocol was immunoSEQ multiplex PCR, while the TCRdb copy is restricted to in-frame clones and leaves out a portion. Seen here are some 190,000 clones, 65% to 90% observed once, and the top ten hold less than 0.4%. This sample was taken from a study of cytomegalovirus exposure and HLA in healthy donors. The study, taken as a whole, reports: After further analysis at a later stage, 16,951 TCR beta sequences were associated with HLA alleles at 0.05 false discovery rate.

CDR1 is SGHTA, CDR2 FQGNSA, per germline. CDR3 length equals 15 residues. Losses at the gene ends were 5 bases for V and 2 bases for J; bases not matched to a gene: 7. The rearrangement uses TRBV7-2 and TRBJ2-3; TRBD2 agrees at 7 bases. The sequence came from a woman aged 30 to 39 in good health and CMV-seronegative. The sample was PBMCs. CDR3 loop: CASSPPGLPTDTQYF. As DNA, the CDR3 is TGTGCCAGCAGCCCCCCGGGACTACCCACAGATACGCAGTATTTT.